This T cell receptor (beta chain) was profiled in a study of OX40 agonist ivuxolimab in advanced cancers. Study in general: Patients were infused with ivuxolimab every 2 weeks at 0.01 to 10 mg/kg.

This CDR3 contains 21 residues. With V trimmed by 3 bases and J by 0 bases, 13 bases remained unmatched. CDR1 is LGHNA and CDR2 is YNFKEQ in the germline V gene. The assay was immunoSEQ multiplex PCR, and TCRdb's table has in-frame clones only and misses some. The sample has around 60,000 clones, roughly four fifths seen once; the top ten hold roughly 1.5%. Blood specimens came from baseline, cycle 4 day 1, and cycle 7 day 1. This chain connects TRBV4-2 to TRBJ2-1; 14 bases line up with TRBD2. The receptor comes from an adult with an advanced solid tumor such as melanoma, head and neck, liver or kidney cancer. The input for sequencing was CD4+ or CD8+ T cells sorted from blood, taken in a trial of the OX40 agonist ivuxolimab. CDR3 bases: TGTGCCAGCAGCCACAGAGGGCCGGGACTAGCGGGGGATCACTCCTACAATGAGCAGTTCTTC. It translates to CASSHRGPGLAGDHSYNEQFF.